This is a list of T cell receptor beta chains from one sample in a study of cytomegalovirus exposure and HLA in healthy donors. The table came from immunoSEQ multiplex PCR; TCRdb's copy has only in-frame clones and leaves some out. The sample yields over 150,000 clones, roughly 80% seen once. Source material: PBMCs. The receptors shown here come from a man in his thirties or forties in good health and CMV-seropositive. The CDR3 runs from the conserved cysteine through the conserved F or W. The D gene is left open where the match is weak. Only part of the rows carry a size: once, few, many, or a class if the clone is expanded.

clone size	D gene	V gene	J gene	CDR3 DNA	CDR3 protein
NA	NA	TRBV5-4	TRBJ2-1	TGTGCCAGCAGCTTGGACTCACAGGGCGTGGGGAATGAGCAGTTCTTC	CASSLDSQGVGNEQFF
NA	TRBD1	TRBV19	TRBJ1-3	TGTGCCAGTGACGCGACAGGGGACTCTGGAAACACCATATATTTT	CASDATGDSGNTIYF
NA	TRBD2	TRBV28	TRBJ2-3	TGTGCCAGCAGCCGTAGCGGGAGGGGAACAGATACGCAGTATTTT	CASSRSGRGTDTQYF
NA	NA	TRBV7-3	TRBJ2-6	TGTGCCAGCAGCTTAGAAGTAGCTGGGGCCAACGTCCTGACTTTC	CASSLEVAGANVLTF
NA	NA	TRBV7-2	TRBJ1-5	TGTGCCAGCAGCTTGGCGACAGCCAATCAGCCCCAGCATTTT	CASSLATANQPQHF
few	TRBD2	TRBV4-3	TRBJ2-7	TGCGCCAGCAGCCAAGATGCTAGCGGGGGGGCCTACGAGCAGTACTTC	CASSQDASGGAYEQYF
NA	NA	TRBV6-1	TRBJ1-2	TGTGCCAGCGGGCTCACGTACGGCTACACCTTC	CASGLTYGYTF
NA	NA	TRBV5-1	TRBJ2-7	TGCGCCAGCAGCTTGGACAGTCGTTATCGCGGGGAGCAGTACTTC	CASSLDSRYRGEQYF
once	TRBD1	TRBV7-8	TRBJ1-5	TGTGCCAGCAGCTTATGGGCAGGGGGCTTTGAGCCCCAGCATTTT	CASSLWAGGFEPQHF
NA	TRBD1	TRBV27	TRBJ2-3	TGTGCCAGCAGTTCCCAGGGGGCGACCTCTAGCACAGATACGCAGTATTTT	CASSSQGATSSTDTQYF
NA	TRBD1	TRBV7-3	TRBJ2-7	TGTGCCAGCAGCCCGACGGACAGGGGTAACGAGCAGTACTTC	CASSPTDRGNEQYF
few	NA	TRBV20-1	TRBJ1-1	TGCAGTGCTAGAGCGGGGACTGAAGCTTTCTTT	CSARAGTEAFF
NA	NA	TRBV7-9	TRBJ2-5	TGTTCCAGCAGCTCCATTATTTGGGGCCAAAAGGAGACCCAGTACTTC	CSSSSIIWGQKETQYF
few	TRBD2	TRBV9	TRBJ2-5	TGTGCCAGCAGCGTCCAAGCGGGGGGGGCCGGAGAGACCCAGTACTTC	CASSVQAGGAGETQYF
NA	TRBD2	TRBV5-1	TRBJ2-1	TGCGCCAGCAGCTCCATAGCGGGAGGGCAGGATGAGCAGTTCTTC	CASSSIAGGQDEQFF
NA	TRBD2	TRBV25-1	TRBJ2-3	TGTGCCAGCAGTGATCGGACGGGGGGGCACGGAGATACGCAGTATTTT	CASSDRTGGHGDTQYF
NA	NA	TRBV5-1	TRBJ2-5	TGCGCCAGCAGCTTCGGGCCAGACCGGGGTGAGACCCAGTACTTC	CASSFGPDRGETQYF
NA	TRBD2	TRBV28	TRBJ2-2	TGTGCCAGCAGCCCAAGCGGGGGCACCGGGGAGCTGTTTTTT	CASSPSGGTGELFF
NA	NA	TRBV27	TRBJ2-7	TGTGCCAGCAGTTTATTGGGGCGGGGAGCCTACGAGCAGTACTTC	CASSLLGRGAYEQYF
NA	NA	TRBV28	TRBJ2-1	TGTGCCAGCAGTTTTGGGGATATATACCAGGGGGGTTCGAGTTCAAACAATGAGCAGTTCTTC	CASSFGDIYQGGSSSNNEQFF